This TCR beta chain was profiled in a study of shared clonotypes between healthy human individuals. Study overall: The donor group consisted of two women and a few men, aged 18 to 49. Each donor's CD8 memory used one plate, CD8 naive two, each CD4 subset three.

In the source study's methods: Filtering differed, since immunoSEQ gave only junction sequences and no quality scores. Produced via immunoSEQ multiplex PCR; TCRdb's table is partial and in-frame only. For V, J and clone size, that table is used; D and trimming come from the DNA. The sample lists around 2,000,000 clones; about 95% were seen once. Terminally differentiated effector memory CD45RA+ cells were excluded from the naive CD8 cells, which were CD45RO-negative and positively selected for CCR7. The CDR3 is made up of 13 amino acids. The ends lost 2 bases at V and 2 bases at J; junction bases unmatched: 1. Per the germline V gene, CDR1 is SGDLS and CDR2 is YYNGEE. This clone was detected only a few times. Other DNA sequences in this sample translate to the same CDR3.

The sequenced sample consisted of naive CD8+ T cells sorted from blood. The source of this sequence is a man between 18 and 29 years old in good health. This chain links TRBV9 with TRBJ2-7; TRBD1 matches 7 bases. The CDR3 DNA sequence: TGTGCCAGCAGCGTGGGACAGACCTACGAGCAGTACTTC. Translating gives CASSVGQTYEQYF. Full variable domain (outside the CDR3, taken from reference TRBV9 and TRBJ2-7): DSGVTQTPKHLITATGQRVTLRCSPRSGDLSVYWYQQSLDQGLQFLIQYYNGEERAKGNILERFSAQQFPDLHSELNLSSLELGDSALYFCASSVGQTYEQYFGPGTRLTVT.